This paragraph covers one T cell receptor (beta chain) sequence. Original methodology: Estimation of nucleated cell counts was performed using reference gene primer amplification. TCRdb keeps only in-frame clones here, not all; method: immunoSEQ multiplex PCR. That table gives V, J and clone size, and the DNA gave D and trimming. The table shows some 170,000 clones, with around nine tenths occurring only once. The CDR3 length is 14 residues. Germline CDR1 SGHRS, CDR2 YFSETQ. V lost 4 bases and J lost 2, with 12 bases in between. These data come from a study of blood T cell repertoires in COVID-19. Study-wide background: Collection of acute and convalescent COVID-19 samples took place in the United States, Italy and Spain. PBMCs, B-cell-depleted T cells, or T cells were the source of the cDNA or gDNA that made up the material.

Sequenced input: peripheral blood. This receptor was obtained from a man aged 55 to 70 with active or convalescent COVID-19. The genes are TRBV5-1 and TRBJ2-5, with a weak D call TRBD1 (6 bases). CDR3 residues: CASSPGTIQETQYF. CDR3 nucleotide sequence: TGCGCCAGCAGCCCCGGGACAATACAAGAGACCCAGTACTTC.